Sequencing of this T cell receptor beta chain was carried out in a study of shared clonotypes between healthy human individuals. Notes on this clone: The antigen is unknown.

Healthy adults negative for HIV, lacking recent acute infections or vaccinations, served as donors. In the CD4+ fraction, cells were divided into CD45RA+ naive and CD45RA-negative memory subsets. Study-wide results and caveats: Compared with memory subsets, naive subsets generally had larger estimated richness.

Produced via immunoSEQ multiplex PCR; TCRdb's table is partial and in-frame only. The data show 2 million to 3 million clones, about 92% seen once. This TCR came from a man between 18 and 29 years old in good health. Sequenced: naive CD4+ T cells sorted from blood. Documented subset: CD45RA+ positively selected.

The CDR3, as DNA: TGTGCCAGCACCCGTCGGGGGGCGAGTGAGCAGTTCTTC. This codes for CASTRRGASEQFF. This chain uses TRBV7-2 with TRBJ2-1, with D possibly TRBD2 on 7 matching bases. The CDR3 totals 13 residues. Between the trimmed V and J ends, which lost 7 bases and 9 bases, there was a span of 16 bases. Germline V gene data show CDR1 as SGHTA and CDR2 as FQGNSA.